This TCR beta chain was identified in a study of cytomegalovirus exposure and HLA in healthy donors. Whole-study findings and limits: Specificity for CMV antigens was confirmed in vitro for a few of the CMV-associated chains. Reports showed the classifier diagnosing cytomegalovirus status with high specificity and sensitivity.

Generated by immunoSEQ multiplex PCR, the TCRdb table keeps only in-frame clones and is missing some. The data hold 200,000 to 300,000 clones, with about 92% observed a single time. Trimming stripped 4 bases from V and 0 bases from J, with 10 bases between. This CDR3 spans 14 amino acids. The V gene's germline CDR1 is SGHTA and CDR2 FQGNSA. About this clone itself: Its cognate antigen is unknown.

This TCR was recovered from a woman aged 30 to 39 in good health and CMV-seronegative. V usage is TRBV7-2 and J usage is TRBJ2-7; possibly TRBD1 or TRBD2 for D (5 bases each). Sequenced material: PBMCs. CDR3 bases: TGTGCCAGCAGCTGGGACCTCCGCTCCTACGAGCAGTACTTC. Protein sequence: CASSWDLRSYEQYF.